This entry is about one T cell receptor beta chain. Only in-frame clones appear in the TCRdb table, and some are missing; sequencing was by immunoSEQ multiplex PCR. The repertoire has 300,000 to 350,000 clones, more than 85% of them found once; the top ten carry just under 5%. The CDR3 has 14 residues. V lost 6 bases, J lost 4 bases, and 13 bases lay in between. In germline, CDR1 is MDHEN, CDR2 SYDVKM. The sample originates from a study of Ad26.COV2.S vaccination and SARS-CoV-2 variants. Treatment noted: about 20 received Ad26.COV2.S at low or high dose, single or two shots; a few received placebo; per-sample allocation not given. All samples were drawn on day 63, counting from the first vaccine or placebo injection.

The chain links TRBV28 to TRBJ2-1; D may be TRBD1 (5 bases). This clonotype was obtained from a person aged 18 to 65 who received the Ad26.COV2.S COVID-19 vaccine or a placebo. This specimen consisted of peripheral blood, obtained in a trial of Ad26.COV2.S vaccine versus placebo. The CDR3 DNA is TGTGCCAGCAGAGGGGATCCCCAATACAATGAGCAGTTCTTC. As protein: CASRGDPQYNEQFF.